This T cell receptor beta chain appears in the sequencing data of a study of blood T cell repertoires in COVID-19. Study overall: PBMCs, B-cell-depleted T cells, or T cells were the source of the cDNA or gDNA that made up the material.

Original analysis: Nucleated cell number was recorded as an estimate derived from reference gene primer amplification. Using immunoSEQ multiplex PCR, the repertoire was profiled, and TCRdb retains in-frame clones only, with some absent. V, J and clone size were drawn from that table, and D and trimming were deduced from the DNA. The sample holds approximately 140,000 clones, less than 90% seen once. CDR1 is SEHNR and CDR2 is FQNEAQ in the germline V gene (reference sequence). After removal of 5 bases from V and 8 bases from J, the junction contained 7 bases not matched to a gene. The CDR3 covers 14 residues.

This clonotype was obtained from a human donor in a cohort sampled during active COVID-19. V gene TRBV7-9 combines with J gene TRBJ1-4, with 8 positions matching TRBD1. The material sequenced was peripheral blood. In nucleotides, the CDR3 is TGTGCCAGCAGCCCCAGACAGGGGAAGGAAAAACTGTTTTTT. Translation gives CASSPRQGKEKLFF.